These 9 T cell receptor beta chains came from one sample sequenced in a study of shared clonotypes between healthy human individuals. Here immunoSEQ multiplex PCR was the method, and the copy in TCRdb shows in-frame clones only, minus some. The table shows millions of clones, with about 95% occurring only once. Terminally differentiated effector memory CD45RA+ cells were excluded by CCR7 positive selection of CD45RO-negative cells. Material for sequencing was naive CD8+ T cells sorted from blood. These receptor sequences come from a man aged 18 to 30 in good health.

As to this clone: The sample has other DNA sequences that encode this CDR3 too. CDR3 nucleotides: TGTGCCAGCAGTTACGGGGGGGTAACCTACGAGCAGTACTTC. As protein: CASSYGGVTYEQYF. V usage is TRBV6-5 and J usage is TRBJ2-7, with 7 bases fitting TRBD2. This CDR3 is built from 14 residues. Germline-derived CDR1 and CDR2 are MNHEY and SVGAGI. V was pared by 2 bases and J by 2 bases, with 3 bases of the junction left unmatched.

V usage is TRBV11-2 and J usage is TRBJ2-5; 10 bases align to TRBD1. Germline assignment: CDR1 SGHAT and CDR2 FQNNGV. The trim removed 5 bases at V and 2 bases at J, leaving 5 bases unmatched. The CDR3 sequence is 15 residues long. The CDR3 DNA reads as TGTGCCAGCAGCCCCTGGACAGGGGGGCAAGAGACCCAGTACTTC. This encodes CASSPWTGGQETQYF.

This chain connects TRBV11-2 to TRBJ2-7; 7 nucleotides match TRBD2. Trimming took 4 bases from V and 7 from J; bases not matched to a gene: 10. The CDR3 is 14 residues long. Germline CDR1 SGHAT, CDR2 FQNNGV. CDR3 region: CASSYTSGGGEQYF. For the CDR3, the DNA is TGTGCCAGCAGCTACACCTCCGGGGGAGGGGAGCAGTACTTC.

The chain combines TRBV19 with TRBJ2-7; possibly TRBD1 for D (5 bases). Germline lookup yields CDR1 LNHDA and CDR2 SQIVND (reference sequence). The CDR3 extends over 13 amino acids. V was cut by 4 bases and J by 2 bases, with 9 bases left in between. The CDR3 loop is CASSTLGAYEQYF. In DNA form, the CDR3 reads TGTGCCAGTAGTACGTTAGGGGCCTACGAGCAGTACTTC.

CDR3 sequence (DNA): TGTGCCAGCAGCGTAGACCCCGGATCCTACAATGAGCAGTTCTTC. This gives the protein CASSVDPGSYNEQFF. The genes are TRBV9 and TRBJ2-1; D not resolved. Trimming removed 0 bases from V and 1 base from J, with 8 bases in between. The germline CDR1 and CDR2 sequences are SGDLS and YYNGEE. CDR3 length equals 15 residues. The whole variable domain, remainder taken from reference TRBV9 and TRBJ2-1, is DSGVTQTPKHLITATGQRVTLRCSPRSGDLSVYWYQQSLDQGLQFLIQYYNGEERAKGNILERFSAQQFPDLHSELNLSSLELGDSALYFCASSVDPGSYNEQFFGPGTRLTVL.

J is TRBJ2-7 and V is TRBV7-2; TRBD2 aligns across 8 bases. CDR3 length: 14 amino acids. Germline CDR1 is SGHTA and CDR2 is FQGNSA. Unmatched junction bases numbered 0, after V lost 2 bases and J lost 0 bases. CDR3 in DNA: TGTGCCAGCAGCTTACGGGGGGGCTCCTACGAGCAGTACTTC. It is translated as CASSLRGGSYEQYF.

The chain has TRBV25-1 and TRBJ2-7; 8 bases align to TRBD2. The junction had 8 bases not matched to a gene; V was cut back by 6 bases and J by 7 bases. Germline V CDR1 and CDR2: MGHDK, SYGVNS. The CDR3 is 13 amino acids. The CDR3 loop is CASRGSGSWEQYF. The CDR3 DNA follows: TGTGCCAGCAGAGGAAGCGGGAGTTGGGAGCAGTACTTC.

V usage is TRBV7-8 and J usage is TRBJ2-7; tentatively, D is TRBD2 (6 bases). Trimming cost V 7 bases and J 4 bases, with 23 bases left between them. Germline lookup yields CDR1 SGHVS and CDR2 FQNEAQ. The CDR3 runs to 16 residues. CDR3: CASNLVQEGRGYEQYF. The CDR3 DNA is TGTGCCAGCAACCTAGTCCAGGAGGGGAGAGGTTACGAGCAGTACTTC. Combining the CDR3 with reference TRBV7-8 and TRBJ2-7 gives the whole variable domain GAGVSQSPRYKVAKRGQDVALRCDPISGHVSLFWYQQALGQGPEFLTYFQNEAQLDKSGLPSDRFFAERPEGSVSTLKIQRTQQEDSAVYLCASNLVQEGRGYEQYFGPGTRLTVT.

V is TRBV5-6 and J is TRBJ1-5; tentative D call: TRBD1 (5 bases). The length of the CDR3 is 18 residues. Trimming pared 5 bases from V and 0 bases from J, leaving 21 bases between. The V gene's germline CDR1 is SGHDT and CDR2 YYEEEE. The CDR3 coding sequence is TGTGCCAGCAGGCACCCGGGACGGGCCCTTGATAGCAATCAGCCCCAGCATTTT. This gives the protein CASRHPGRALDSNQPQHF.